A selection of T cell receptor beta chains follows, all from one sample in a study of blood T cell repertoires in COVID-19. Assay: immunoSEQ multiplex PCR; the TCRdb copy retains only in-frame clones and omits some. The sample yields 200,000 to 250,000 clones, over 75% seen once. Sequencing input: PBMCs or T cells enriched from blood (not recorded which). The source is a middle-aged woman with acute COVID-19. The CDR3 runs from the conserved cysteine through the conserved F or W. The order of the fields is D gene, V gene, clone size, CDR3 protein. The D gene is left open where the match is weak. Size values are once, few and many counts, or a class for expanded clones, and some rows have none.

D gene: TRBD1
V gene: TRBV27
clone size: .
CDR3 protein: CASSWTGDWNSPLHF

D gene: .
V gene: TRBV15
clone size: .
CDR3 protein: CATSRAQNQPQHF

D gene: .
V gene: TRBV5-1
clone size: .
CDR3 protein: CATNRDSDSYEQYF

D gene: .
V gene: TRBV5-8
clone size: .
CDR3 protein: CASSLTPDTGELFF

D gene: TRBD2
V gene: TRBV11-3
clone size: .
CDR3 protein: CASSEGLAEATDTQYF

D gene: TRBD1
V gene: TRBV6-5
clone size: .
CDR3 protein: CASTEGDRGTDTQYF

D gene: .
V gene: TRBV19
clone size: .
CDR3 protein: CASSIWGNGNQPQHF

D gene: TRBD1
V gene: TRBV6-2/TRBV6-3
clone size: .
CDR3 protein: CASSYGGQGQPQHF

D gene: .
V gene: TRBV27
clone size: .
CDR3 protein: CASSKGGTLNTEAFF

D gene: TRBD2
V gene: TRBV7-3
clone size: .
CDR3 protein: CASSPGTSAETQYF

D gene: .
V gene: TRBV19
clone size: .
CDR3 protein: CASNPKGVVWQPQHF

D gene: TRBD1
V gene: TRBV6-5
clone size: once
CDR3 protein: CASSLGQGDNSPLHF

D gene: TRBD2
V gene: TRBV4-3
clone size: .
CDR3 protein: CASRRTSGRADTQYF

D gene: .
V gene: TRBV5-1
clone size: .
CDR3 protein: CASSLNSFTGELFF

D gene: .
V gene: TRBV5-1
clone size: few
CDR3 protein: CASSSPGLGTEAFF

D gene: .
V gene: TRBV28
clone size: .
CDR3 protein: CASSLRDYYGYTF

D gene: TRBD1
V gene: TRBV7-9
clone size: .
CDR3 protein: CASSLEGTGELEQYF

D gene: TRBD1
V gene: TRBV28
clone size: .
CDR3 protein: CASSSTRQGNTEAFF

D gene: .
V gene: TRBV10-3
clone size: few
CDR3 protein: CAISESTVYGYTF

D gene: TRBD2
V gene: TRBV9
clone size: .
CDR3 protein: CASSVRLAGDNEQFF

D gene: .
V gene: TRBV30
clone size: .
CDR3 protein: CAWSVGGHGYTF

D gene: .
V gene: TRBV6-6
clone size: .
CDR3 protein: CASTETQMNYGYTF

D gene: TRBD2
V gene: TRBV7-7
clone size: few
CDR3 protein: CASSLTAGAGGEQFF

D gene: TRBD1
V gene: TRBV28
clone size: few
CDR3 protein: CASSSPGQGPRGNEKLFF

D gene: .
V gene: TRBV27
clone size: .
CDR3 protein: CASSLQRATDTQYF

D gene: TRBD2
V gene: TRBV19
clone size: .
CDR3 protein: CASSTRGSGSVKNIQYF

D gene: TRBD1
V gene: TRBV2
clone size: .
CDR3 protein: CASIGTVYGYTF

D gene: TRBD1
V gene: TRBV5-1
clone size: .
CDR3 protein: CASSAGQGVISFETQYF

D gene: TRBD1
V gene: TRBV6-2/TRBV6-3
clone size: .
CDR3 protein: CASSSPGTGHQPQHF

D gene: .
V gene: TRBV20-1
clone size: once
CDR3 protein: CSARKEAQYF

D gene: .
V gene: TRBV28
clone size: few
CDR3 protein: CASSWRLLNTGELFF

D gene: TRBD2
V gene: TRBV9
clone size: .
CDR3 protein: CASSTSGGRSTDTQYF

D gene: .
V gene: TRBV5-1
clone size: many
CDR3 protein: CASNPGGGENTEAFF

D gene: TRBD1
V gene: TRBV5-5
clone size: .
CDR3 protein: CASSAYRGLMNTEAFF

D gene: .
V gene: TRBV12-2
clone size: .
CDR3 protein: CASRLRFESVDRVITGNTIYF

D gene: .
V gene: TRBV7-2
clone size: once
CDR3 protein: CASSLASRGYTF

D gene: .
V gene: TRBV7-8
clone size: .
CDR3 protein: CASSPRQDQSNQPQHF

D gene: .
V gene: TRBV13
clone size: .
CDR3 protein: CASSLGPAQGYF

D gene: TRBD1
V gene: TRBV13
clone size: .
CDR3 protein: CASSLVGQGAPEAFF

D gene: TRBD2
V gene: TRBV30
clone size: once
CDR3 protein: CAWRGLAGIAGELFF

D gene: TRBD1
V gene: TRBV5-4
clone size: .
CDR3 protein: CASRYGTANTGELFF

D gene: TRBD1
V gene: TRBV7-2
clone size: .
CDR3 protein: CASSLTGGLNIQYF

D gene: TRBD1
V gene: TRBV11-1
clone size: .
CDR3 protein: CASGPTGPTDTQYF

D gene: TRBD2
V gene: TRBV6-2/TRBV6-3
clone size: .
CDR3 protein: CASSTLAGRTGELFF

D gene: .
V gene: TRBV6-1
clone size: .
CDR3 protein: CASSEGAREGQPQHF